These 14 T cell receptor beta chains share one sample of origin, sequenced in a study of blood T cell repertoires in COVID-19. Profiling relied on immunoSEQ multiplex PCR, and the TCRdb table lists in-frame clones only, not all of them. The sample records about 75,000 clones, 88% being singletons. The specimen was peripheral blood. Receptor source: a human donor in a cohort sampled during active COVID-19.

V gene TRBV7-2 combines with J gene TRBJ2-5; D is unclear. The CDR3 covers 17 residues. Trimming removed 7 bases from V and 4 bases from J, with 25 bases in between. Germline V gives CDR1 SGHTA, CDR2 FQGNSA. The CDR3 sequence is CASIPRLAAQLIETQYF. The CDR3 coding sequence is TGTGCCAGCATCCCCCGTTTAGCAGCCCAACTCATAGAGACCCAGTACTTC.

The chain uses TRBV30 and TRBJ2-5; the match to TRBD1 covers 7 bases. CDR3 length equals 14 residues. Trimming removed 7 bases from V and 3 bases from J; junction bases left unmatched: 11. Germline V gene sequence: CDR1 GTSNPN, CDR2 SVGIG (reference sequence). CDR3 coding DNA: TGTGCCTTGCAAAAAGGACAGGTCAAAGAGACCCAGTACTTC. Protein sequence: CALQKGQVKETQYF. Combining the CDR3 with reference TRBV30 and TRBJ2-5 gives the whole variable domain SQTIHQWPATLVQPVGSPLSLECTVEGTSNPNLYWYRQAAGRGLQLLFYSVGIGQISSEVPQNLSASRPQDRQFILSSKKLLLSDSGFYLCALQKGQVKETQYFGPGTRLLVL.

The chain joins TRBV27 to TRBJ1-2; possibly TRBD1 for D (5 bases). The CDR3 extends over 14 amino acids. Germline-derived CDR1 and CDR2 are MNHEY and SMNVEV (reference sequence). With 4 bases removed from V and 4 bases from J, the gap between germline ends came to 13 bases. The CDR3 DNA sequence: TGTGCCAGCAGTTCACTTCAGGGCGGCTATGGCTACACCTTC. This encodes CASSSLQGGYGYTF.

The chain uses TRBV6-5 and TRBJ2-7; tentatively, D is TRBD2 (5 bases). CDR1 is MNHEY, CDR2 SVGAGI, per germline. Trimming took off 8 bases at V and 3 bases at J, with 17 bases between the two ends. This CDR3 region has 14 residues. Written as DNA, the CDR3 is TGTGCCAGCGCCCAACAGCGGATGAGCTACGAGCAGTACTTC. Its translation: CASAQQRMSYEQYF.

This sequence joins TRBV27 and TRBJ1-2; no firm D call. CDR1 MNHEY and CDR2 SMNVEV come from the germline V gene (reference sequence). The CDR3 contains 13 residues. V gave up 0 bases and J gave up 8 bases, with 10 bases separating them. The CDR3 sequence: CASSLSAARGYTF. CDR3 in DNA: TGTGCCAGCAGTTTATCGGCAGCTAGGGGCTACACCTTC.

This clone was detected only a few times. CDR3 nucleotides: TGCAGCGGTACGCGGACAGGGGCATTAGTAAATGAGCAGTTCTTC. Translating gives CSGTRTGALVNEQFF. This chain links TRBV29-1 with TRBJ2-1, with 9 positions matching TRBD1. CDR3 length equals 15 residues. V was pared by 7 bases and J by 7 bases, with 14 bases of the junction left unmatched. Germline CDR1 is SQVTM and CDR2 is ANQGSEA.

The chain uses TRBV7-2 and TRBJ2-2; 7 bases align to TRBD1. Germline CDR1 reads SGHTA; CDR2 reads FQGNSA. The CDR3 runs to 17 residues. V lost 5 bases and J lost 0; bases outside the gene matches: 9. In DNA form, the CDR3 reads TGTGCCAGCAGCCGGAGAGGACAGGCAGCGAACACCGGGGAGCTGTTTTTT. It is translated as CASSRRGQAANTGELFF.

The V and J genes are TRBV4-2 and TRBJ2-5; D unclear. Trimming cost V 1 base and J 5 bases, with 5 bases left between them. Germline CDR1 is LGHNA and CDR2 is YNFKEQ. The CDR3 covers 12 residues. The CDR3 sequence is CASSQVRETQYF. In DNA form, the CDR3 reads TGTGCCAGCAGCCAAGTCCGGGAGACCCAGTACTTC.

The J gene is TRBJ1-1, the V gene TRBV5-1; TRBD1 matches at 10 bases. The germline gives CDR1 SGHRS, CDR2 YFSETQ. V lost 0 bases and J lost 5; bases outside the gene matches: 4. The CDR3 has 15 residues. The CDR3 protein is CASSLEGQGWTEAFF. CDR3 nucleotides: TGCGCCAGCAGCTTGGAGGGACAGGGGTGGACTGAAGCTTTCTTT.

The gene calls are TRBV18 and TRBJ1-1, with TRBD1 identical over 7 bases. With V trimmed by 1 base and J by 4 bases, 12 bases remained unmatched. CDR1 and CDR2 from the germline V gene are KGHSH and LQKENI. The CDR3 totals 17 residues. The CDR3 nucleotides read TGTGCCAGCTCACCACGACAGGGATGGGGTTCGGGCACTGAAGCTTTCTTT. Its protein is CASSPRQGWGSGTEAFF.

The chain is built from TRBV10-2 and TRBJ2-7; a possible D gene is TRBD1 (6 bases). The CDR3 covers 12 residues. Trimming pared 6 bases from V and 5 bases from J, leaving 11 bases between. Per the germline V gene, CDR1 is WSHSY and CDR2 is SAAADI. The CDR3 sequence: CASSLRGHEQYF. CDR3 nucleotide sequence: TGCGCCAGCAGCCTCAGGGGCCACGAGCAGTACTTC.

The chain recombines TRBV5-1 with TRBJ2-1, with TRBD2 matching 13 bases. The germline CDR1 and CDR2 sequences are SGHRS and YFSETQ. The CDR3 runs 19 residues. The V and J ends lost 2 bases and 7 bases, in that order; junction bases with no gene match: 15. CDR3 residues: CASSFPTGTSGKGGNEQFF. CDR3 coding DNA: TGCGCCAGCAGCTTCCCAACCGGGACTAGCGGGAAAGGGGGGAATGAGCAGTTCTTC.

The chain is built from TRBV2 and TRBJ2-7, with D hard to call. V lost 6 bases to trimming and J lost 6 bases, with 6 bases between them. The CDR3 consists of 10 residues. Germline V CDR1 and CDR2: SNHLY, FYNNEI. The CDR3 sequence is CASSYSEQYF. CDR3 nucleotide sequence: TGTGCCAGCAGCTACTCCGAGCAGTACTTC.

This clone was recorded only once. The chain links TRBV9 to TRBJ2-1; possibly TRBD2 for D (5 bases). Per germline, CDR1 SGDLS and CDR2 YYNGEE. The CDR3 covers 14 residues. The V end was cut by 2 bases, the J end by 9 bases, with 15 bases between. CDR3 DNA sequence: TGTGCCAGCAGCGTGAGGGCGGGTGGGTTTGAGCAGTTCTTC. It codes for CASSVRAGGFEQFF.